This T cell receptor (beta chain) appears in the sequencing data of a study of blood T cell repertoires in COVID-19 (dated by TCRdb to 2018 to 2020). About the study as a whole: The collaborator samples originated in the United States, Italy and Spain and spanned the acute and convalescent phases of COVID-19. Sample metadata almost always included a de-identified subject ID, COVID-19 status, age in years and sex. The material from the prospective study consisted of cDNA or gDNA derived from T cells, B-cell-depleted T cells, or PBMCs. Where available, HLA class I and class II types were obtained from metadata supplied by the sample provider rather than from assay-based typing. A freely available public database, intended as a resource for researchers studying the immune response to SARS-CoV-2, is where the repertoires were released. The samples were drawn from the first 160 participants of the ongoing ImmuneRACE study and from 950 to 1,500 subjects provided by 6 global collaborators. Subjects who had been exposed to COVID-19, were actively infected with it, or had recovered from it provided the deeply sampled blood TCRbeta repertoires that made up the dataset.

Each collaborating institution followed its own protocols to collect whole blood in K2EDTA tubes. For TCRbeta analysis, collaborators shipped samples as frozen whole blood, isolated PBMCs, or DNA extracted from either of those sample types. TCRbeta CDR3 regions were amplified from genomic DNA by means of the immunoSEQ Assay, a bias-controlled multiplex PCR. The study's processing was this. Nucleated cell counts per sample were estimated from amplification of reference gene primers within the assay. To quantify the absolute abundance of each unique TCRbeta CDR3 rearrangement, sequence reads were collapsed and filtered. For each sample, productive Simpson clonality was calculated by taking the square root of Simpson's diversity index across productive rearrangements. Drawn from immuneACCESS, this table holds only the in-frame rearrangements with V and J called that TCRdb kept. Clones are partly lost; checked studies trace under half to an unresolved V gene and leave the rest unexplained. That table is the source of V, J and clone size, and D and trimming were worked out from the DNA. The sample profile shows more than 95,000 clones; around four fifths of them were found once. Over 6% of the sample is held by the ten biggest clonotypes.

This clone was picked up one time. What this receptor recognizes is not known. Base quality data are lacking; no much larger clone is found one base away. Overall study results and their limits: Clinical and demographic metadata were provided uncurated, with the amount varying by source and participant.

Inclusive of the bounding cysteine and phenylalanine, the CDR3 is 12 residues long. Of all the DNA, just the CDR3 is kept, 36 bases in frame from base 1. Between the V and J ends, shortened by 4 bases and 4 bases respectively, the junction contains 7 bases. The germline V gene specifies SGDLS as CDR1 and YYNGEE as CDR2. The receptor was derived from an older man with active or convalescent COVID-19. Input material: peripheral blood. This chain is built from TRBV9 and TRBJ2-3; the D segment cannot be called with confidence. The CDR3 protein is CASSRQSDTQYF. The nucleotide sequence reads as follows: TGTGCCAGCAGCCGCCAGTCAGATACGCAGTATTTT.